This passage covers 5 T cell receptor beta chains from one sample sequenced in a study of shared T cell receptors in the human thymus (dated by TCRdb to the early 2020s). Receptor amplification or capture employed the immunoSEQ multiplex PCR assay. The immuneACCESS repertoire file appears here via TCRdb, limited to in-frame rearrangements. These files lack a portion of the clones; in checked studies, under half of the deficit traces to unresolved V genes, and the cause of the others is not known. The sample records hundreds of thousands of clones, about 87% of which are singletons. Of the sample, 0.0094% falls within the top ten clones. The same sample was also studied in work on human thymus T cells.

The sample was thymocytes. Every receptor here comes from a boy in the first two years of life with a congenital heart defect. Donor details come from another sample of the same person, matched by shared clones.

The CDR3 loop is CASSHLTGGVNTEAFF. CDR3 bases: TGCGCCAGCAGCCATCTGACAGGGGGCGTCAACACTGAAGCTTTCTTT. The chain has TRBV4-3 and TRBJ1-1; 10 bases line up with TRBD1. The CDR3 extends over 16 amino acids. Germline lookup yields CDR1 LGHNA and CDR2 YSLEER. V was pared by 3 bases and J by 2 bases, with 6 bases of the junction left unmatched.

The V gene is TRBV4-1, the J gene TRBJ1-6; 9 bases are shared with TRBD1. Trimming took 4 bases from V and 0 from J; bases not matched to a gene: 4. The CDR3 length is 17 residues. The germline CDR1 and CDR2 sequences are MGHRA and YSYEKL. CDR3 loop: CASSRRQGDSYNSPLHF. For the CDR3, the DNA is TGCGCCAGCAGCCGAAGACAGGGGGACTCCTATAATTCACCCCTCCACTTT.

The chain couples TRBV15 to TRBJ2-7; the match to TRBD2 covers 7 bases. The CDR3 has 15 amino acids. Per the germline V gene, CDR1 is LNHNV and CDR2 is YYDKDF (reference sequence). V shed 8 bases, J shed 1 base, and the junction held 11 bases outside the gene matches. The DNA of the CDR3 is TGTGCCACCCCCCCAGGGCGGGAGTCATCCTACGAGCAGTACTTC. Its protein is CATPPGRESSYEQYF.

This clone appeared a single time. V gene TRBV30 combines with J gene TRBJ2-3; D remains unclear. V was pared by 3 bases and J by 2 bases, with 9 bases between. Germline assignment: CDR1 GTSNPN and CDR2 SVGIG (reference sequence). CDR3 size: 13 residues. The CDR3 DNA reads TGTGCCTGGAGAATAGATGACACAGATACGCAGTATTTT. Amino acid sequence: CAWRIDDTDTQYF.

This clone occurred once. The chain joins TRBV13 to TRBJ2-7, with unresolved D. The CDR3 consists of 12 residues. Germline values: CDR1 PRHDT, CDR2 FYEKMQ (reference sequence). V lost 5 bases, J lost 6 bases, and 11 bases lay in between. The CDR3 DNA is TGTGCCAGCAGCCTGTACGGTCTCGAGCAGTACTTC. As protein: CASSLYGLEQYF.